The rows below give T cell receptor beta chains drawn from one sample of a study of cytotoxic CD8 clonotypes in ibrutinib-treated CLL. Clones were read by immunoSEQ multiplex PCR, and TCRdb kept only the in-frame ones, dropping some. The table includes around 200,000 clones, more than 65% detected once. The starting material was PBMCs, obtained after 12 months of ibrutinib treatment. The receptors shown here come from a human donor with chronic lymphocytic leukemia. Each CDR3 is given with its conserved first and last residue. D genes are given only for firm matches. The listing skips clone size in some rows; elsewhere it reads once, few, many or a size class.

V	J	size	D	CDR3	DNA
TRBV9	TRBJ1-2	-	-	CTSSAPQGSYGYTF	TGTACCAGCAGCGCACCCCAGGGGTCCTATGGCTACACCTTC
TRBV18	TRBJ2-5	few	TRBD2	CASSPRTSVETQYF	TGTGCCAGCTCACCCCGGACTAGCGTAGAGACCCAGTACTTC
TRBV5-8	TRBJ1-1	-	-	CASSRWTGNTEAFF	TGTGCCAGCAGCCGTTGGACCGGGAACACTGAAGCTTTCTTT
TRBV14	TRBJ2-7	-	-	CASSQDLQARYEQYF	TGTGCCAGCAGCCAAGATCTACAGGCCCGCTACGAGCAGTACTTC
TRBV15	TRBJ2-6	once	TRBD1	CATSGRDRGSGANVLTF	TGTGCCACCAGCGGCCGGGACAGGGGTTCTGGGGCCAACGTCCTGACTTTC
TRBV5-1	TRBJ2-1	few	-	CASSPGLGPFPYNEQFF	TGCGCCAGCAGCCCTGGACTGGGACCGTTTCCCTACAATGAGCAGTTCTTC
TRBV7-2	TRBJ1-3	-	TRBD1	CASSPQGVIGNTIYF	TGTGCCAGCAGCCCCCAGGGGGTTATTGGAAACACCATATATTTT
TRBV5-1	TRBJ1-3	-	-	CASSLGDSVSGNTIYF	TGCGCCAGCAGCTTAGGTGACAGCGTCTCTGGAAACACCATATATTTT
TRBV5-1	TRBJ2-5	-	-	CASSRGSTEETQYF	TGCGCCAGCAGCCGAGGTAGCACAGAAGAGACCCAGTACTTC
TRBV28	TRBJ1-5	-	-	CASSRGNQPQHF	TGTGCCAGCAGTAGGGGCAATCAGCCCCAGCATTTT
TRBV6-5	TRBJ2-7	-	-	CASSYSAGVQDEQYF	TGTGCCAGCAGTTACTCAGCAGGGGTTCAGGACGAGCAGTACTTC
TRBV4-2	TRBJ2-5	-	TRBD2	CASSQDVVLAGGQETQYF	TGTGCCAGCAGCCAAGATGTCGTCCTAGCGGGAGGACAAGAGACCCAGTACTTC
TRBV5-1	TRBJ1-1	-	-	CASRPTGTANTEAFF	TGCGCCAGCAGGCCAACCGGGACGGCAAACACTGAAGCTTTCTTT
TRBV11-2	TRBJ2-1	-	-	CATSDYLNNEQFF	TGTGCCACCTCGGACTACCTAAACAATGAGCAGTTCTTC
TRBV28	TRBJ1-1	-	TRBD1	CASSLWAGGMDTEAFF	TGTGCCAGCAGTTTATGGGCAGGGGGCATGGACACTGAAGCTTTCTTT
TRBV6-6	TRBJ2-3	-	-	CASSYSLPGSDTQYF	TGTGCCAGCAGTTACTCTCTTCCTGGTTCAGATACGCAGTATTTT
TRBV6-5	TRBJ1-2	-	TRBD1	CASSGGLQGDGYTF	TGTGCCAGCAGTGGGGGTCTGCAGGGGGATGGCTACACCTTC
TRBV28	TRBJ1-5	few	-	CASLELGTQPQHF	TGTGCCAGCCTGGAGCTGGGGACTCAGCCCCAGCATTTT
TRBV9	TRBJ2-7	-	TRBD2	CASSVESGRNSYEQYF	TGTGCCAGCAGCGTAGAGAGCGGGAGGAACTCCTACGAGCAGTACTTC
TRBV6-1	TRBJ1-3	-	-	CASSEDTGPSGNTIYF	TGTGCCAGCAGTGAAGACACAGGGCCCTCTGGAAACACCATATATTTT
TRBV27	TRBJ2-7	-	TRBD2	CASSLFRGAYEQYF	TGTGCCAGCAGTTTATTCCGGGGGGCCTACGAGCAGTACTTC
TRBV25-1	TRBJ1-6	-	TRBD1	CASSGTGRNSPLHF	TGTGCCAGCAGTGGGACAGGAAGAAATTCACCCCTCCACTTT
TRBV5-1	TRBJ2-7	-	-	CASSLNTGPYEQYF	TGCGCCAGCAGCTTGAATACAGGTCCCTACGAGCAGTACTTC
TRBV19	TRBJ1-1	-	-	CASSTWTRTSTEAFF	TGTGCCAGTAGTACGTGGACCCGGACGAGCACTGAAGCTTTCTTT
TRBV11-3	TRBJ2-2	few	-	CASSLNGNTGELFF	TGTGCCAGCAGCTTAAACGGGAACACCGGGGAGCTGTTTTTT
TRBV27	TRBJ1-2	few	TRBD1	CASSSGGTGRLRGYTF	TGTGCCAGCAGTTCCGGGGGGACAGGGAGACTTAGGGGCTACACCTTC
TRBV4-3	TRBJ1-5	-	-	CASSQEIGGGQPQHF	TGCGCCAGCAGCCAAGAAATCGGGGGTGGTCAGCCCCAGCATTTT
TRBV13	TRBJ1-2	-	-	CASLNGYTF	TGTGCCAGCTTGAATGGCTACACCTTC
TRBV27	TRBJ2-2	-	TRBD2	CASTSRSGRRGGELFF	TGTGCCAGCACCTCGAGGAGCGGGAGACGGGGCGGGGAGCTGTTTTTT
TRBV7-8	TRBJ1-5	-	-	CASSLRDHQPQHF	TGTGCCAGCAGCTTGAGGGACCATCAGCCCCAGCATTTT
TRBV7-9	TRBJ2-7	-	TRBD2	CASSLTSGRAYEQYF	TGTGCCAGCAGCCTGACTAGCGGGAGGGCCTACGAGCAGTACTTC
TRBV6-5	TRBJ2-1	-	-	CASSNGRSYNEQFF	TGTGCCAGCAGCAACGGACGCTCCTACAATGAGCAGTTCTTC
TRBV7-7	TRBJ1-1	-	-	CASSLTVGTEAFF	TGTGCCAGCAGCTTAACCGTGGGCACTGAAGCTTTCTTT
TRBV5-1	TRBJ2-3	-	-	CASQRSGSTDTQYF	TGCGCCAGCCAGCGATCGGGCTCCACAGATACGCAGTATTTT
TRBV7-9	TRBJ1-5	once	-	CASSRGLGRNQPQHF	TGTGCCAGCAGCCGCGGACTAGGGCGGAATCAGCCCCAGCATTTT
TRBV6-5	TRBJ1-2	-	-	CASSYSRQAYGGYTF	TGTGCCAGCAGTTACTCCCGACAGGCCTATGGGGGCTACACCTTC
TRBV9	TRBJ2-5	-	TRBD2	CASSVSLAGQETQYF	TGTGCCAGCAGCGTAAGCCTAGCGGGACAAGAGACCCAGTACTTC
TRBV7-2	TRBJ2-7	-	TRBD2	CASSQAGRATYEQYF	TGTGCCAGCAGCCAAGCGGGACGGGCCACCTACGAGCAGTACTTC
TRBV18	TRBJ2-5	-	TRBD1	CASSQTGMEETQYF	TGTGCCAGCTCACAGACAGGGATGGAGGAGACCCAGTACTTC
TRBV7-9	TRBJ2-3	-	-	CASSQPYPDTQYF	TGTGCCAGCAGCCAGCCGTATCCAGATACGCAGTATTTT
TRBV4-2	TRBJ1-4	few	-	CASSLRTSNEKLFF	TGTGCCAGCAGCCTTCGGACCAGTAATGAAAAACTGTTTTTT
TRBV11-2	TRBJ2-7	-	-	CASSLGVGRISYEQYF	TGTGCCAGCAGCTTAGGGGTGGGCAGAATCTCCTACGAGCAGTACTTC
TRBV7-9	TRBJ2-7	once	TRBD1	CASSPGTGSSGQYF	TGTGCCAGCAGCCCCGGGACAGGGTCCTCGGGGCAGTACTTC
TRBV5-1	TRBJ1-2	-	TRBD1	CASTPSGTGVNYGYTF	TGCGCCAGCACGCCGTCGGGGACAGGCGTTAACTATGGCTACACCTTC
TRBV6-5	TRBJ1-2	-	-	CASSYSRGIYGYTF	TGTGCCAGCAGTTACTCAAGAGGGATCTATGGCTACACCTTC
TRBV7-9	TRBJ2-3	-	-	CASTLIGASSTDTQYF	TGTGCCAGCACCTTAATAGGGGCTTCTAGCACAGATACGCAGTATTTT
TRBV5-6	TRBJ1-3	once	-	CASSLALYANSGSGNTIYF	TGTGCCAGCAGCTTGGCCCTATACGCAAACTCCGGCTCTGGAAACACCATATATTTT
TRBV19	TRBJ2-7	-	-	CASRGAGWDEQYF	TGTGCCAGTAGAGGGGCAGGATGGGACGAGCAGTACTTC
TRBV11-2	TRBJ2-5	-	-	CASSFAGMRTQYF	TGTGCCAGCAGCTTTGCAGGGATGCGGACCCAGTACTTC
TRBV5-1	TRBJ2-3	-	TRBD2	CASSLAGGGSVSTDTQYF	TGCGCCAGCAGCTTGGCCGGGGGGGGCTCCGTAAGCACAGATACGCAGTATTTT
TRBV2	TRBJ2-1	-	TRBD2	CASSAGLGEQFF	TGTGCCAGCAGTGCGGGACTAGGTGAGCAGTTCTTC
TRBV27	TRBJ1-4	-	TRBD1	CASSDVQGAREKLFF	TGTGCCAGCAGTGACGTACAGGGGGCGAGGGAAAAACTGTTTTTT